This T cell receptor (beta chain) stems from a study of blood T cell repertoires in COVID-19. Study information: Researchers got acute and convalescent COVID-19 samples from the United States, Italy and Spain.

The protocol was immunoSEQ multiplex PCR, while the TCRdb copy is restricted to in-frame clones and leaves out a portion. The table records just over 250,000 clones, more than 75% of them present only once. The V gene's germline CDR1 is MNHEY and CDR2 SMNVEV (reference sequence). The trim removed 1 base at V and 5 bases at J, leaving 15 bases unmatched. CDR3 size: 19 residues. V is TRBV27 and J is TRBJ2-5; 11 bases match TRBD2. This receptor was identified in a man between 40 and 49 years old who had recovered from COVID-19. Sequenced material: peripheral blood. CDR3 sequence: CASSLFGVAGGPSWETQYF. The CDR3, as DNA: TGTGCCAGCAGTTTATTTGGTGTAGCGGGGGGGCCTTCCTGGGAGACCCAGTACTTC.